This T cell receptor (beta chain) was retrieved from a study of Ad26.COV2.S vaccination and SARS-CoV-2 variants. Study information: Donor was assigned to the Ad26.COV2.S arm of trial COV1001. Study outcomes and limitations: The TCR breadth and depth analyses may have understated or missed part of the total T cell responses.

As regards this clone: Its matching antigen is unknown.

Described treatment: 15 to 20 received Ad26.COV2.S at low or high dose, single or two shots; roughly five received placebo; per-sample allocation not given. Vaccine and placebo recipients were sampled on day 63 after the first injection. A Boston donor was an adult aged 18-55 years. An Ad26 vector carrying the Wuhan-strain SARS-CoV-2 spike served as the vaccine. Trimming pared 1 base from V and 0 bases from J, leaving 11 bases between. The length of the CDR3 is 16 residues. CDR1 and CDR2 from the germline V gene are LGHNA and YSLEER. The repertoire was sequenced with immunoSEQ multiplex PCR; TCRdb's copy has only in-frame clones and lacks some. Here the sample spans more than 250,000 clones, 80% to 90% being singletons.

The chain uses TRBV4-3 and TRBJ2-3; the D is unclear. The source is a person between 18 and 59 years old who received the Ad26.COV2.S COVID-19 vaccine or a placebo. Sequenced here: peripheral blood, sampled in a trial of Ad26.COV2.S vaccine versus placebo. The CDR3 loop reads CASSQGTYRSTDTQYF. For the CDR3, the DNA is TGCGCCAGCAGCCAAGGTACATATCGGAGCACAGATACGCAGTATTTT.